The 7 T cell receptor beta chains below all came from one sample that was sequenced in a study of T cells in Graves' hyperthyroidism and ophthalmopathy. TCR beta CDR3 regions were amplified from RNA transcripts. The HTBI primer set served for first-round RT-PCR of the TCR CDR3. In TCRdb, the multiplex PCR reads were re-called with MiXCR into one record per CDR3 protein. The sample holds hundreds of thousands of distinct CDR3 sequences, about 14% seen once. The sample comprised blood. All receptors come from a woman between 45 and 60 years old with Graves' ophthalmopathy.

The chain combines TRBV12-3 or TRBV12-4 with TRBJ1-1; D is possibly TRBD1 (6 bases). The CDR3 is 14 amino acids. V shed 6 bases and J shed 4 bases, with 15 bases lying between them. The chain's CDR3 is CASSLHGGGTEAFF. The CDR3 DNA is TGTGCCAGCAGCCTGCACGGAGGGGGCACTGAAGCTTTCTTT.

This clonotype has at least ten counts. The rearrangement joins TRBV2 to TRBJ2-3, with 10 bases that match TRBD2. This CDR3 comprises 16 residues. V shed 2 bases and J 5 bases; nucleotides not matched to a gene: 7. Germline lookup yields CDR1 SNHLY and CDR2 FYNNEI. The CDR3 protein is CASSELPSGRQDTQYF. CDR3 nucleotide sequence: TGTGCCAGCAGTGAATTGCCTAGCGGGAGACAAGATACGCAGTATTTT.

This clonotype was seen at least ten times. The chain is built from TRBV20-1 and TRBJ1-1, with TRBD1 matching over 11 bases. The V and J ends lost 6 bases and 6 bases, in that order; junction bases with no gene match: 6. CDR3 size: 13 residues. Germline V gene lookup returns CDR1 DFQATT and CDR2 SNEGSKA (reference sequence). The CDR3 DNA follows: TGCAGTGCCAGGACAGGGGGCGACTCTGAAGCTTTCTTT. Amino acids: CSARTGGDSEAFF.

This CDR3 is CASSPSSIFYEQYF. The DNA for the CDR3 is TGTGCCAGCAGCCCTTCTTCCATCTTCTACGAGCAGTACTTC. V usage is TRBV7-2 and J usage is TRBJ2-7; D unresolved. Germline V lookup: CDR1 SGHTA, CDR2 FQGNSA. The V and J ends lost 5 bases and 3 bases respectively, with 14 bases between them. The CDR3 contains 14 residues.

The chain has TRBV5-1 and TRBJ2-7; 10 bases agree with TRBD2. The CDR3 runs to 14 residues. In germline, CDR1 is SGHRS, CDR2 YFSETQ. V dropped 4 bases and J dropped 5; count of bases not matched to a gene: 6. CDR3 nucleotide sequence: TGCGCCAGCAGCAGGGGACTAGCGACCCACGAGCAGTACTTC. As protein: CASSRGLATHEQYF.

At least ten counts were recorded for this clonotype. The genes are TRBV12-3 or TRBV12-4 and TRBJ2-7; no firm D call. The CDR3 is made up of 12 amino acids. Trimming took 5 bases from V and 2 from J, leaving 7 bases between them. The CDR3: CASSLYTYEQYF. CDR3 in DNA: TGTGCCAGCAGTCTCTATACCTACGAGCAGTACTTC.

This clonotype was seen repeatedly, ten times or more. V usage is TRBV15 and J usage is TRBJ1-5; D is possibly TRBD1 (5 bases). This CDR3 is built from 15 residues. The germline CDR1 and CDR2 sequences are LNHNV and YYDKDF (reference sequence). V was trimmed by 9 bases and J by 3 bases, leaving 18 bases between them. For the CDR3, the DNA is TGTGCCACTGGACACGCGGGGGGAATCAATCAGCCCCAGCATTTT. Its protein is CATGHAGGINQPQHF.